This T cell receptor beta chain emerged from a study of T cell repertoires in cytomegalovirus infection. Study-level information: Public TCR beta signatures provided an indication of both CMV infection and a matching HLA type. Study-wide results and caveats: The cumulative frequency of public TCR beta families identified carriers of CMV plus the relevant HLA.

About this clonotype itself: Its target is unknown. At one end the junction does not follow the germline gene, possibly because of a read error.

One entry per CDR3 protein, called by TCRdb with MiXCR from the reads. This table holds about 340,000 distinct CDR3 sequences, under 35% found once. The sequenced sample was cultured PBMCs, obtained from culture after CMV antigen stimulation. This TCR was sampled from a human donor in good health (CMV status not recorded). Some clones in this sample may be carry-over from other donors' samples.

CDR3 DNA: TGTGCTAGCAGCTCCCAAGCGGGGGTTGAGCAGTTCTTC. Translation: CASSSQAGVEQFF. The V gene is TRBV7-6, the J gene TRBJ2-1; 8 nucleotides line up with TRBD2. This CDR3 spans 13 amino acids. The germline V gene has CDR1 SGHVS and CDR2 FNYEAQ.